The clone carrying this T cell receptor (beta chain) was detected a few times. As yet, its antigen is unknown. CDR1 is MNHNY, CDR2 SVGAGI, per germline (reference sequence). The CDR3 is made up of 13 amino acids. Trimming left V 9 bases short and J 4 bases short, with 13 bases between. These data are taken from a study of beta chain features in type 1 diabetes. Study-wide results and caveats: It was among patients, rather than healthy donors, that naive, central memory and Treg TCRB repertoires appeared more similar. In all four CD4+ subsets, TCRB CDR3 length was significantly, moderately reduced in type 1 diabetes.

TCRB transcripts that were expressed got sequenced, as all of the isolated RNA had been reverse transcribed. Some clones are missing from TCRdb's copy, which holds only in-frame ones; the method was immunoSEQ multiplex PCR. The sample carries 390,000 or so clones, over 11% recorded once. The origin of this receptor is a young man in good health. Specimen: naive CD4+ T cells from blood. J is TRBJ2-1 and V is TRBV6-6; weak D call: TRBD2 (5 bases). CDR3 in DNA: TGTGCCAGTGAAGCGGACCATTACAATGAGCAGTTCTTC. It translates to CASEADHYNEQFF.